This TCR beta chain was profiled in a study of control samples from healthy donors and cancer patients. Measured with immunoSEQ multiplex PCR; TCRdb has only the in-frame clones, and not every one. Among some 70,000 clones listed, 75% to 85% were seen once. The V end lost 4 bases, the J end lost 2 bases, and 12 bases lay between the germline ends. CDR1 MGHDK and CDR2 SYGVNS come from the germline V gene. The CDR3 has 15 amino acids. The clonotype comes from a man aged 60 to 69 in good health. The chain is built from TRBV25-1 and TRBJ1-3; D is perhaps TRBD1 (5 bases). Input material: blood. CDR3 coding DNA: TGTGCCAGCAGTGGGTTAGCGGGGGCTGGAAACACCATATATTTT. This encodes CASSGLAGAGNTIYF. Supplemented by reference TRBV25-1 and TRBJ1-3, the full variable domain reads EADIYQTPRYLVIGTGKKITLECSQTMGHDKMYWYQQDPGMELHLIHYSYGVNSTEKGDLSSESTVSRIRTEHFPLTLESARPSHTSQYLCASSGLAGAGNTIYFGEGSWLTVV.